Listed below are T cell receptor beta chains from one sample, sequenced in a study of cytomegalovirus exposure and HLA in healthy donors. TCRdb's table, derived via immunoSEQ multiplex PCR, lists solely in-frame clones and lacks some. The sample consists of about 220,000 clones, 82% of them appearing once. The specimen was PBMCs. These receptors were collected from a man in his forties in good health and CMV-seropositive. Each CDR3 is given with its conserved first and last residue. A D gene is named only where the DNA matches it firmly. Clone size, where shown, is once, few, many, or a class for clones that have expanded.

.,once,TRBJ2-2,TRBV19,CASTHTGELFF,TGTGCCAGTACTCACACCGGGGAGCTGTTTTTT
TRBD2,.,TRBJ2-2,TRBV5-1,CASRSLAGDGTGELFF,TGCGCCAGCAGATCACTAGCGGGAGACGGTACCGGGGAGCTGTTTTTT
TRBD1,.,TRBJ1-1,TRBV19,CASSLGQGKPEAFF,TGTGCCAGTAGTTTGGGACAGGGGAAACCTGAAGCTTTCTTT
.,few,TRBJ1-1,TRBV19,CASNGAGGNTEAFF,TGTGCCAGTAACGGTGCGGGTGGGAACACTGAAGCTTTCTTT
.,.,TRBJ2-3,TRBV9,CASSVTYRSHSTDTQYF,TGTGCCAGCTCCGTAACCTACAGGAGCCATAGCACAGATACGCAGTATTTT
.,.,TRBJ2-1,TRBV30,CAWSGIRLGEHNEQFF,TGTGCCTGGAGTGGCATCCGACTAGGGGAGCACAATGAGCAGTTCTTC
TRBD1,once,TRBJ1-1,TRBV5-1,CASSLQQGQNTEAFF,TGCGCCAGCAGCTTGCAACAGGGGCAGAACACTGAAGCTTTCTTT
.,.,TRBJ1-5,TRBV10-1,CASSEKTGESGPQHF,TGCGCCAGCAGTGAGAAGACAGGAGAGAGTGGGCCCCAGCATTTT
.,once,TRBJ2-3,TRBV30,CAWSVNSGDTQYF,TGTGCCTGGAGTGTGAACAGCGGAGATACGCAGTATTTT
TRBD2,.,TRBJ2-3,TRBV7-3,CASSLTASGGSSTDTQYF,TGTGCCAGCAGCTTAACTGCTAGCGGGGGATCCAGCACAGATACGCAGTATTTT
.,.,TRBJ1-5,TRBV7-2,CASSLKPGLNQPQHF,TGTGCCAGCAGCTTAAAGCCGGGTCTAAATCAGCCCCAGCATTTT
TRBD2,.,TRBJ2-3,TRBV2,CASIRTSGITDTQYF,TGTGCCAGTATTCGGACTAGCGGGATCACAGATACGCAGTATTTT
.,.,TRBJ2-5,TRBV7-3,CASSPSAGGETQYF,TGTGCCAGCAGCCCGAGTGCGGGCGGTGAGACCCAGTACTTC
.,.,TRBJ1-1,TRBV10-1,CASSESLGQNTEAFF,TGCGCCAGCAGTGAGTCTCTGGGGCAGAACACTGAAGCTTTCTTT
TRBD1,.,TRBJ1-5,TRBV15,CATSRGTGEGQPQHF,TGTGCCACCAGCAGGGGGACAGGGGAGGGTCAGCCCCAGCATTTT
TRBD2,.,TRBJ2-3,TRBV7-6,CASSAGLAGGGRVITDTQYF,TGTGCCAGCAGCGCTGGACTAGCGGGAGGAGGGAGGGTAATCACAGATACGCAGTATTTT
TRBD1,.,TRBJ2-5,TRBV18,CASSPTTGKGQETQYF,TGTGCCAGCTCACCGACGACAGGGAAGGGGCAAGAGACCCAGTACTTC
TRBD1,.,TRBJ1-1,TRBV7-2,CASSFLDRVGEAFF,TGTGCCAGCAGCTTCCTGGACAGGGTCGGGGAAGCTTTCTTT
.,.,TRBJ2-1,TRBV7-9,CASSLRSVNEQFF,TGTGCCAGCAGCTTACGTAGCGTCAATGAGCAGTTCTTC
TRBD2,.,TRBJ2-7,TRBV9,CASSVTSGGTYEQYF,TGTGCCAGCAGCGTTACTAGCGGAGGGACCTACGAGCAGTACTTC
TRBD2,.,TRBJ2-7,TRBV11-1,CASSSPGLAQSSYEQYF,TGTGCCAGCAGCTCGCCGGGACTAGCGCAGAGCTCCTACGAGCAGTACTTC
.,.,TRBJ2-7,TRBV4-1,CASSQVLGTSYEQYF,TGCGCCAGCAGCCAAGTTTTAGGGACTTCCTACGAGCAGTACTTC
TRBD2,.,TRBJ2-2,TRBV6-5,CASRAGVETGELFF,TGTGCCAGCAGAGCGGGGGTGGAGACCGGGGAGCTGTTTTTT
TRBD2,.,TRBJ2-2,TRBV4-1,CASSQELAGYTGELFF,TGCGCCAGCAGCCAAGAGCTAGCGGGTTACACCGGGGAGCTGTTTTTT
TRBD1,.,TRBJ2-5,TRBV6-6,CAIKGQGATKETQYF,TGTGCGATAAAAGGACAGGGGGCTACTAAGGAGACCCAGTACTTC
TRBD1,.,TRBJ2-1,TRBV28,CASSRAGTGGNEQFF,TGTGCCAGCAGTCGGGCCGGGACAGGTGGAAATGAGCAGTTCTTC
TRBD2,.,TRBJ2-3,TRBV30,CAGTSGSSTDTQYF,TGTGCCGGTACTAGCGGCTCTAGCACAGATACGCAGTATTTT
.,.,TRBJ2-1,TRBV7-9,CASSLTTYNEQFF,TGTGCCAGCAGCTTAACGACTTACAATGAGCAGTTCTTC
.,.,TRBJ1-5,TRBV7-8,CASSSPGESDSNQPQHF,TGTGCCAGCAGCTCGCCAGGCGAGTCAGATAGCAATCAGCCCCAGCATTTT
TRBD1,once,TRBJ1-2,TRBV4-1,CASSKDRGYGYTF,TGCGCCAGCAGCAAAGACAGGGGGTATGGCTACACCTTC
.,.,TRBJ2-2,TRBV28,CASSLPAGARTGELFF,TGTGCCAGCAGTTTACCCGCAGGGGCGCGGACCGGGGAGCTGTTTTTT
TRBD2,.,TRBJ2-2,TRBV19,CASSIWGGTGELFF,TGTGCCAGTAGTATTTGGGGGGGCACCGGGGAGCTGTTTTTT
TRBD1,.,TRBJ1-1,TRBV19,CASSRQGVEAFF,TGTGCCAGTAGTAGACAGGGGGTTGAAGCTTTCTTT
.,.,TRBJ1-5,TRBV19,CASTGWAGSSNQPQHF,TGTGCCAGTACTGGTTGGGCAGGTTCCAGCAATCAGCCCCAGCATTTT
TRBD2,.,TRBJ2-7,TRBV6-1,CASSERGGRAREQYF,TGTGCCAGCAGTGAACGGGGCGGGAGGGCCCGTGAGCAGTACTTC
.,few,TRBJ1-1,TRBV25-1,CASSEQGTEAFF,TGTGCCAGCAGTGAACAGGGGACTGAAGCTTTCTTT
TRBD2,.,TRBJ2-5,TRBV7-9,CASSLGLAGMETQYF,TGTGCCAGCAGCTTAGGGCTAGCGGGAATGGAGACCCAGTACTTC
.,.,TRBJ1-1,TRBV6-5,CASSYSWQGHTEAFF,TGTGCCAGCAGTTACTCGTGGCAGGGGCACACTGAAGCTTTCTTT
TRBD1,.,TRBJ2-1,TRBV10-3,CAIRPGTGGSYNEQFF,TGTGCCATCAGGCCAGGGACAGGGGGGAGTTACAATGAGCAGTTCTTC
TRBD1,few,TRBJ1-5,TRBV7-2,CASSRSTGASNQPQHF,TGTGCCAGCAGCCGATCGACAGGGGCCAGCAATCAGCCCCAGCATTTT
TRBD2,.,TRBJ2-5,TRBV27,CASSLLPGLAGGETQYF,TGTGCCAGCAGTTTATTACCGGGACTAGCGGGTGGAGAGACCCAGTACTTC
.,once,TRBJ1-4,TRBV5-1,CASSLDLGGQNNEKLFF,TGCGCCAGCAGCTTGGATCTGGGAGGCCAAAATAATGAAAAACTGTTTTTT
.,.,TRBJ2-3,TRBV6-1,CASSDGRGGTDTQYF,TGTGCCAGCAGTGATGGTCGGGGTGGGACAGATACGCAGTATTTT
.,few,TRBJ1-1,TRBV7-9,CSSSLEQGEAFF,TGTTCCAGCAGCTTAGAACAGGGAGAAGCTTTCTTT
.,few,TRBJ2-7,TRBV6-6,CASSELAQRSYEQYF,TGTGCCAGCAGCGAACTAGCACAAAGGAGCTACGAGCAGTACTTC
TRBD2,.,TRBJ2-1,TRBV19,CASSMGLGGGEQFF,TGTGCCAGTAGTATGGGCCTGGGGGGGGGTGAGCAGTTCTTC
TRBD1,.,TRBJ2-1,TRBV5-1,CASSPGQGYNEQFF,TGCGCCAGCAGCCCCGGACAGGGCTACAATGAGCAGTTCTTC
.,.,TRBJ1-5,TRBV19,CASSIGAGKGNQPQHF,TGTGCCAGTAGTATAGGGGCAGGGAAGGGCAATCAGCCCCAGCATTTT
.,.,TRBJ1-6,TRBV27,CASSPRQANSPLHF,TGTGCCAGCAGTCCCAGACAGGCTAATTCACCCCTCCACTTT
.,.,TRBJ2-2,TRBV9,CASSVAGTGELFF,TGTGCCAGCAGCGTAGCGGGCACCGGGGAGCTGTTTTTT
.,.,TRBJ1-2,TRBV6-5,CASRRTVPLHGYTF,TGTGCCAGCAGGAGGACAGTTCCGTTGCATGGCTACACCTTC
.,once,TRBJ2-3,TRBV5-1,CASSLLTGHTDTQYF,TGCGCCAGCAGCTTGCTAACAGGGCACACAGATACGCAGTATTTT
.,.,TRBJ1-5,TRBV18,CASSPPQGGDSNQPQHF,TGTGCCAGCTCACCACCCCAGGGAGGGGACAGCAATCAGCCCCAGCATTTT
.,few,TRBJ2-2,TRBV2,CASGSTVQNTGELFF,TGTGCCAGTGGGTCGACAGTCCAGAACACCGGGGAGCTGTTTTTT
TRBD1,.,TRBJ2-1,TRBV27,CASRSQGRGYNEQFF,TGTGCCAGCAGGTCACAGGGGAGAGGATACAATGAGCAGTTCTTC
TRBD1,.,TRBJ1-1,TRBV7-3,CASSPGQGRKGTEAFF,TGTGCCAGCAGCCCCGGACAGGGGAGAAAAGGCACTGAAGCTTTCTTT
.,.,TRBJ1-5,TRBV7-2,CASSKTVNQPQHF,TGTGCCAGCAGCAAGACAGTGAATCAGCCCCAGCATTTT